A selection of T cell receptor beta chains follows, all from one sample in a study of blood T cell repertoires in COVID-19. Produced via immunoSEQ multiplex PCR; TCRdb's table is partial and in-frame only. The sample lists some 56,000 clones; about 70% were seen once. Sequencing input: peripheral blood. Source of these receptors: a woman aged 50 to 60 with active or convalescent COVID-19. Each CDR3 is given with its conserved first and last residue. Fields, in order: J gene, V gene, CDR3 protein.

J: TRBJ1-6; V: TRBV2; CDR3: CASSVETGQGPLHF
J: TRBJ2-7; V: TRBV28; CDR3: CASSSAERDRTPEQYF
J: TRBJ1-5; V: TRBV4-1; CDR3: CASSQAGRAYQPQHF
J: TRBJ2-7; V: TRBV29-1; CDR3: CSVDLAAGEQYF
J: TRBJ1-5; V: TRBV28; CDR3: CASTIRGNQPQHF
J: TRBJ1-1; V: TRBV5-1; CDR3: CASRQAGGNTEAFF
J: TRBJ1-5; V: TRBV14; CDR3: CASRGRQGASNQPQHF
J: TRBJ2-5; V: TRBV7-2; CDR3: CASSLIAGQETQYF
J: TRBJ1-1; V: TRBV5-1; CDR3: CASSLVDRNTEAFF
J: TRBJ2-5; V: TRBV5-1; CDR3: CASSLPSGRRQETQYF
J: TRBJ1-5; V: TRBV19; CDR3: CASSTDRGNQPQHF
J: TRBJ1-2; V: TRBV6-5; CDR3: CASSLTPTGWRGYTF
J: TRBJ2-3; V: TRBV7-9; CDR3: CASSLTGSPSTDTQYF
J: TRBJ2-5; V: TRBV7-6; CDR3: CASSLGASGGGETQYF
J: TRBJ1-2; V: TRBV13; CDR3: CASSEGGYGYTF
J: TRBJ2-4; V: TRBV19; CDR3: CASSISGTTLNIQYF
J: TRBJ2-1; V: TRBV7-9; CDR3: CASSLDSGRNEQFF
J: TRBJ1-1; V: TRBV4-1; CDR3: CASSQDAGNTEAFF
J: TRBJ2-1; V: TRBV20-1; CDR3: CSAQGYNEQFF
J: TRBJ1-5; V: TRBV28; CDR3: CASRIRQGSNQPQHF
J: TRBJ1-1; V: TRBV19; CDR3: CASSPGTGGADTEAFF
J: TRBJ1-5; V: TRBV23-1; CDR3: CASSRTDYSNQPQHF
J: TRBJ1-1; V: TRBV5-5; CDR3: CASSYDGVRRGRNTEAFF
J: TRBJ1-5; V: TRBV28; CDR3: CASSLPPRGSSNQPQHF
J: TRBJ2-1; V: TRBV3-1/TRBV3-2; CDR3: CASSQLLANNEQFF
J: TRBJ2-1; V: TRBV5-1; CDR3: CASSPLAGVSSYNEQFF
J: TRBJ1-2; V: TRBV12-3/TRBV12-4; CDR3: CASSLGHDYGYTF
J: TRBJ2-1; V: TRBV24-1; CDR3: CATSDPGTGVREQFF
J: TRBJ2-3; V: TRBV30; CDR3: CAWSARAGVADTQYF
J: TRBJ1-1; V: TRBV7-9; CDR3: CASSQGQQNTEAFF
J: TRBJ1-3; V: TRBV6-5; CDR3: CASSLGSSGNTIYF
J: TRBJ2-2; V: TRBV2; CDR3: CASTPGGGGELFF
J: TRBJ2-5; V: TRBV5-6; CDR3: CASSLITRGGRETQYF
J: TRBJ1-6; V: TRBV10-3; CDR3: CAVSDFSAEPLHF